The 30 T cell receptor beta chains presented below share a single source sample, sequenced in a study of Tregs in tolerant kidney transplant recipients. Recipient PBMCs carried a CFSE label and met irradiated graft donor PBMCs for approximately 6 days before FACS sorting. These receptors have no identified antigens. TCRdb's copy holds only in-frame clones and misses some; the assay was immunoSEQ multiplex PCR. The sample table includes 2,500 to 3,500 clones. The sample in question was CD8+ T cells from blood cultured with allogeneic cells, obtained before the transplant. Receptor source: a human patient who received a combined kidney and bone marrow transplant.

With respect to this clone: The read ends 3 residues before the CDR3 terminus; that terminus is restored from the germline J gene. The chain has TRBV11-2 and TRBJ2-7; D call uncertain. V was cut by 5 bases and J by 2 bases, with 4 bases left in between. The CDR3 runs 11 residues. CDR1 and CDR2 from the germline V gene are SGHAT and FQNNGV. CDR3 amino acids: CASSPAYEQYF. CDR3 bases read: TGTGCCAGCAGCCCCGCCTACGAG.

For this clone: The read gets to within 3 residues of the CDR3 end, and the germline J gene fills in the rest. V gene TRBV7-9 combines with J gene TRBJ2-3; 11 bases line up with TRBD1. CDR3 length equals 15 residues. CDR1 and CDR2 from the germline V gene are SEHNR and FQNEAQ (reference sequence). The CDR3 reads CASSYGTGGHGTQYF. The sequenced part of the CDR3 DNA is TGTGCCAGCAGTTACGGGACAGGGGGTCACGGGACG.

Note on this clone: The observed sequence ends 3 residues before the CDR3 terminus, with the missing tail filled in from the germline J gene. The V and J genes are TRBV2 and TRBJ2-7; maybe TRBD1 (6 bases). V was cut by 4 bases and J by 2 bases, with 6 bases left in between. Per the germline V gene, CDR1 is SNHLY and CDR2 is FYNNEI. The CDR3 is 12 residues long. The CDR3: CASSGQAYEQYF. CDR3 DNA (partial): TGTGCCAGCAGTGGACAGGCCTACGAG.

Of note for this clone: Sequencing ends 3 residues short of the CDR3 end; the germline J gene provides the rest. The V call is TRBV28, the J call TRBJ2-1, with 8 bases aligning to TRBD2. Trimming at V came to 5 bases and at J to 0 bases, leaving 9 bases not matched to a gene. The CDR3 consists of 17 residues. Germline loops: CDR1 MDHEN, CDR2 SYDVKM. The CDR3 is CASSTSVAGSSYNEQFF. CDR3 DNA (partial): TGTGCCAGCAGTACCTCCGTAGCGGGAAGCTCCTACAATGAG.

On this clone: The read halts 3 residues ahead of the CDR3 end, with the missing end drawn from the germline J gene. The chain combines TRBV2 with TRBJ1-3; D call uncertain. This CDR3 has 16 amino acids. Deletions cut 2 bases from V and 0 bases from J, with 11 bases between. Germline V gives CDR1 SNHLY, CDR2 FYNNEI. CDR3 in amino acids: CASSEYPADSGNTIYF. CDR3 DNA, as far as it was read: TGTGCCAGCAGTGAATACCCAGCGGACTCTGGAAACACC.

As regards this clone: The read halts 3 residues ahead of the CDR3 end, with the missing end drawn from the germline J gene. The V gene is TRBV4-1, the J gene TRBJ2-5; D perhaps matches TRBD2 (5 bases). Trimming took off 1 base at V and 2 bases at J, with 11 bases between the two ends. Germline CDR1 and CDR2: MGHRA and YSYEKL. The CDR3 contains 15 residues. The sequenced CDR3 bases are TGCGCCAGCAGCCAAGTAGAGAGGGTACAAGAGACC. Its protein product is CASSQVERVQET. The CDR3, in full, reads CASSQVERVQETQYF.

This clone ranks as medium-sized in terms of frequency. The CDR3 end lies 3 residues beyond the end of the read and is filled in from the germline J gene. This chain connects TRBV19 to TRBJ1-5; maybe TRBD1 (6 bases). V was cut by 1 base and J by 7 bases, with 17 bases left in between. Germline V gene data show CDR1 as LNHDA and CDR2 as SQIVND (reference sequence). The CDR3 has 16 amino acids. The sequenced CDR3 bases are TGTGCCAGTAGTATAGGGGCAGGGGAGGACGGCCAGCCC. Translated, it gives CASSIGAGEDGQP. The whole CDR3 sequence reads CASSIGAGEDGQPQHF.

Of note for this clone: Read data end 3 residues before the CDR3 end; the end is taken from the germline J gene. The chain recombines TRBV10-2 with TRBJ2-3; D not resolved. The CDR3 has 17 residues. Germline assignment: CDR1 WSHSY and CDR2 SAAADI. Trimming took 2 bases from V and 0 from J, leaving 15 bases between them. CDR3 DNA, as far as it was read: TGCGCCAGCAGTGAGCAGTGGGCACCCACTAGCACAGATACG. It translates to CASSEQWAPTSTDT. The whole CDR3 is CASSEQWAPTSTDTQYF.

Concerning this clone: The CDR3 end is not reached by the read, which stops 3 residues before it; the germline J gene fills it in. V gene TRBV9 combines with J gene TRBJ2-3; D perhaps matches TRBD1 (5 bases). Germline CDR1 reads SGDLS; CDR2 reads YYNGEE. The length of the CDR3 is 16 residues. The V end lost 0 bases, the J end lost 0 bases, and 11 bases lay between the germline ends. Incomplete CDR3 DNA: TGTGCCAGCAGCGTAGTAGGGGAACCCAGCACAGATACG. Translated: CASSVVGEPSTDT. The full CDR3 reads CASSVVGEPSTDTQYF.

This clone ranks as medium-sized in terms of frequency. From the germline J gene comes the end of the CDR3, since the read stops 3 residues before it. The V gene is TRBV30, the J gene TRBJ2-6; D is possibly TRBD1 (6 bases). The length of the CDR3 is 16 residues. Germline CDR1 reads GTSNPN; CDR2 reads SVGIG (reference sequence). The ends were cut back, 2 bases at V and 3 bases at J, with 14 bases in the middle. The CDR3 loop reads CAWSLPQGNGANVLTF. Partial CDR3 DNA: TGTGCCTGGAGTCTCCCGCAGGGGAATGGGGCCAACGTC.

Judged by frequency, this clone is medium-sized. Coverage ceases 3 residues before the CDR3 finishes, and the germline J gene fills in the end. The chain couples TRBV4-1 to TRBJ2-1; 9 bases map to TRBD1. The V and J ends lost 4 bases and 2 bases, in that order; junction bases with no gene match: 3. CDR1 and CDR2 (germline): MGHRA, YSYEKL. The CDR3 runs 15 residues. The CDR3 sequence: CASSPGTGTYNEQFF. The CDR3 bases that were read are TGCGCCAGCAGCCCCGGGACAGGGACCTACAATGAG.

To note about this clone: From the germline J gene comes the end of the CDR3, since the read stops 3 residues before it. The J gene is TRBJ2-7, the V gene TRBV5-4, with TRBD1 identical over 8 bases. The V segment lost 3 bases and the J segment 3 bases; nucleotides outside the gene matches: 11. Germline V gives CDR1 SGHNT, CDR2 YYREEE (reference sequence). The CDR3 extends over 16 amino acids. The CDR3 DNA, read in part, is TGTGCCAGCAGCTCGCCCGGGACAGGATACCACTACGAG. It codes for CASSSPGTGYHYE. The complete CDR3 reads CASSSPGTGYHYEQYF.

With respect to this clone: The sequenced fragment ends 3 residues before the CDR3 boundary, so the rest is inferred from the germline J gene. The J gene is TRBJ2-2, the V gene TRBV24-1, with 11 bases aligning to TRBD2. Trimming at V came to 2 bases and at J to 6 bases, leaving 10 bases not matched to a gene. This CDR3 has 18 residues. Germline V gene sequence: CDR1 KGHDR, CDR2 SFDVKD. Partial CDR3 DNA: TGTGCCACCAGTGATTCTACTAGCGGGGGCCCCTCACCCGGGGAG. Its protein product is CATSDSTSGGPSPGE. The whole CDR3 reads CATSDSTSGGPSPGELFF.

Note on this clone: Sequencing ends 3 residues short of the CDR3 end; the germline J gene provides the rest. This chain connects TRBV7-9 to TRBJ1-1, with D possibly matching TRBD1 (5 bases). Germline assignment: CDR1 SEHNR and CDR2 FQNEAQ (reference sequence). CDR3 length: 12 amino acids. CDR3 bases read: TGTGCCAGCAGCTTCCATGGAGGGGAG. It specifies CASSFHGGE. From start to end, the CDR3 is CASSFHGGEAFF.

This clone counts as medium-sized by frequency. The DNA ends 3 residues before the CDR3 does, and the rest of the CDR3 is filled in from the germline J gene. This rearrangement joins TRBV7-8 to TRBJ2-3, with a possible D match to TRBD2 (6 bases). Germline V gives CDR1 SGHVS, CDR2 FQNEAQ. V lost 5 bases and J lost 0, with 12 bases in between. This CDR3 region has 15 residues. The CDR3 bases that were read are TGTGCCAGCAGCATGGGACTTTTTAGCACAGATACG. Protein product: CASSMGLFSTDT. The full-length CDR3 reads as CASSMGLFSTDTQYF.

As regards this clone: The read finishes 3 residues shy of the CDR3 end, and the germline J gene is used to complete it. The V call is TRBV19, the J call TRBJ2-1, with TRBD2 identical over 10 bases. The CDR3 spans 16 residues. Germline CDR1 and CDR2: LNHDA and SQIVND (reference sequence). V was clipped by 4 bases and J by 4 bases; unmatched bases: 7. This CDR3 reads CASSTTSGIIYNEQFF. The sequenced CDR3 bases are TGTGCCAGTAGTACCACTAGCGGGATTATATACAATGAG.

Incomplete CDR3 DNA: TGCAGCGTTGAGGGGGCGGGCAGGGGCTACGAG. This encodes CSVEGAGRGYE. The entire CDR3 protein is CSVEGAGRGYEQYF. V and J are TRBV29-1 and TRBJ2-7, with D possibly matching TRBD1 (6 bases). The read gets to within 3 residues of the CDR3 end, and the germline J gene fills in the rest. The CDR3 covers 14 residues. Deletions cut 3 bases from V and 3 bases from J, with 15 bases between. CDR1 and CDR2 from the germline V gene are SQVTM and ANQGSEA.

As regards this clone: Read data end 3 residues before the CDR3 end; the end is taken from the germline J gene. The V gene is TRBV4-1, the J gene TRBJ2-7; 7 nucleotides line up with TRBD2. This CDR3 is built from 16 residues. Germline CDR1 is MGHRA and CDR2 is YSYEKL. Germline trimming cut 0 bases from V and 5 bases from J; bases unmatched to any gene: 10. The CDR3 bases that were read are TGCGCCAGCAGCCAAGATATAGGACTAGGTAGCCACGAG. The encoded protein is CASSQDIGLGSHE. The complete CDR3 protein is CASSQDIGLGSHEQYF.

Concerning this clone: The read comes to an end 3 residues before the CDR3 does, leaving the germline J gene to fill in the end. The gene calls are TRBV11-1 and TRBJ2-5; the D gene is possibly TRBD1 (5 bases). This CDR3 is built from 13 residues. V lost 7 bases and J lost 4, with 13 bases in between. Germline CDR1 SGHAT, CDR2 FQDESV (reference sequence). CDR3 residues: CASTTGYGETQYF. The CDR3 bases that were read are TGTGCCAGCACTACAGGTTATGGAGAGACC.

Concerning this clone itself: The read falls 3 residues short of the CDR3 end, and the missing part is taken from the germline J gene. The chain links TRBV28 to TRBJ2-7; TRBD1 aligns across 7 bases. Germline assignment: CDR1 MDHEN and CDR2 SYDVKM. CDR3 length equals 14 residues. V trimming: 6 bases; J trimming: 2 bases; junction bases outside the gene matches: 7. The CDR3 DNA, read in part, is TGTGCCAGCAGCCTGAGTACAGGGGCCTACGAG. Its translation: CASSLSTGAYE. The whole CDR3 protein is CASSLSTGAYEQYF.

A note on this clone: With the read ending 3 residues before the CDR3 end, the germline J gene is used to fill in that end. This rearrangement joins TRBV19 to TRBJ2-7, with 7 bases identical to TRBD2. From germline, CDR1 is LNHDA and CDR2 SQIVND (reference sequence). V lost 6 bases, J lost 3 bases, and 8 bases stayed unmatched. CDR3 length: 14 residues. CDR3 DNA, as far as it was read: TGTGCCAGTAGCTCTGCGGGAGTCGTCTACGAG. Its protein product is CASSSAGVVYE. The whole CDR3 reads CASSSAGVVYEQYF.

Comments on this clone: The missing CDR3 end, 3 residues past where the read stops, is filled in from the germline J gene. The rearrangement uses TRBV7-9 and TRBJ2-5; possible D gene TRBD1, 7 bases. Germline assignment: CDR1 SEHNR and CDR2 FQNEAQ (reference sequence). V gave up 4 bases and J gave up 4 bases, with 13 bases separating them. The CDR3 covers 14 residues. The sequenced part of the CDR3 DNA is TGTGCCAGCAGCTCCCCCCAGGGGGGAGAGACC. Translated: CASSSPQGGET. The full CDR3 is CASSSPQGGETQYF. The entire variable domain, with the rest obtained from reference TRBV7-9 and TRBJ2-5, is as follows: DTGVSQNPRHKITKRGQNVTFRCDPISEHNRLYWYRQTLGQGPEFLTYFQNEAQLEKSRLLSDRFSAERPKGSFSTLEIQRTEQGDSAMYLCASSSPQGGETQYFGPGTRLLVL.

Comments on this clone: Read sequence stops 3 residues before the CDR3 end, and the germline J gene provides the missing end. The rearrangement links TRBV19 to TRBJ1-1; 8 nucleotides agree with TRBD1. Germline V gene data show CDR1 as LNHDA and CDR2 as SQIVND (reference sequence). The CDR3 consists of 14 residues. The CDR3 spells CASSKETGALKAFF. The CDR3 bases that were read are TGTGCCAGTAGTAAAGAGACAGGGGCACTGAAA. Complete variable domain (other parts from reference TRBV19 and TRBJ1-1): DGGITQSPKYLFRKEGQNVTLSCEQNLNHDAMYWYRQDPGQGLRLIYYSQIVNDFQKGDIAEGYSVSREKKESFPLTVTSAQKNPTAFYLCASSKETGALKAFFGQGTRLTVV.

This clone is classed as medium-sized by frequency. The read is 3 residues too short to cover the CDR3 end, so that end is filled in from the germline J gene. This chain links TRBV30 with TRBJ1-5, with D possibly being TRBD1 (5 bases). CDR1 is GTSNPN, CDR2 SVGIG, per germline (reference sequence). The V end lost 0 bases, the J end lost 7 bases, and 16 bases lay between the germline ends. The CDR3 contains 15 residues. CDR3 DNA (partial): TGTGCCTGGAGTGTAGGGCAGGGCGGTTGGCAGCCC. Its translation is CAWSVGQGGWQP. The CDR3 in full is CAWSVGQGGWQPQHF.

Its frequency marks this clone as medium-sized. The read finishes 3 residues shy of the CDR3 end, and the germline J gene is used to complete it. V is TRBV2 and J is TRBJ2-7, with TRBD2 matching 8 bases. V was pared by 2 bases and J by 2 bases, with 5 bases of the junction left unmatched. The CDR3 is 15 residues long. Germline CDR1 reads SNHLY; CDR2 reads FYNNEI. CDR3 DNA (partial): TGTGCCAGCAGTGAAAGCGGGGGAAGGACCTACGAG. Translation gives CASSESGGRTYE. The CDR3, in full, reads CASSESGGRTYEQYF.

In regard to this clone: The read gets to within 3 residues of the CDR3 end, and the germline J gene fills in the rest. The V gene is TRBV30, the J gene TRBJ2-7, with 8 bases lining up with TRBD1. This CDR3 is built from 13 residues. J was trimmed by 1 base and V by 4 bases; bases with no gene match: 3. CDR1 is GTSNPN, CDR2 SVGIG, per germline (reference sequence). Here the CDR3 reads CAWIDRGSYEQYF. The CDR3 DNA, read in part, is TGTGCCTGGATCGACAGGGGTTCCTACGAG.

Frequency places this clone as medium-sized. From the germline J gene comes the end of the CDR3, since the read stops 3 residues before it. The chain uses TRBV10-3 and TRBJ1-2; D is perhaps TRBD1 (5 bases). Trimming left V 0 bases short and J 4 bases short, with 12 bases between. The germline V gene encodes CDR1 ENHRY and CDR2 SYGVKD. This CDR3 has 15 amino acids. CDR3 DNA (partial): TGTGCCATCAGTGAGTCGCGAGTGGGGCTCTATGGC. Protein sequence: CAISESRVGLYG. The full CDR3 is CAISESRVGLYGYTF.

Considering frequency, this clone is medium-sized. The DNA ends 3 residues before the CDR3 does, and the rest of the CDR3 is filled in from the germline J gene. The rearrangement links TRBV11-2 to TRBJ2-7; D is perhaps TRBD1 (6 bases). The CDR3 loop spans 14 amino acids. The germline CDR1 and CDR2 sequences are SGHAT and FQNNGV. Trimming took off 4 bases at V and 6 bases at J, with 16 bases between the two ends. CDR3 DNA, as far as it was read: TGTGCCAGCAGCTACTCCCCAGGGGCGATCGAG. The encoded protein is CASSYSPGAIE. The whole CDR3 protein reads CASSYSPGAIEQYF.

Its frequency marks this clone as medium-sized. The read halts 3 residues ahead of the CDR3 end, with the missing end drawn from the germline J gene. The rearrangement uses TRBV28 and TRBJ2-2, with D unclear. Germline V CDR1 and CDR2: MDHEN, SYDVKM. This CDR3 comprises 15 residues. Trimming stripped 0 bases from V and 5 bases from J, with 10 bases between. Partial CDR3 DNA: TGTGCCAGCAGTTTATGGGGCAGGTCGACCGGGGAG. Its translation: CASSLWGRSTGE. The entire CDR3 protein is CASSLWGRSTGELFF.

Remarks on this clone: The read comes to an end 3 residues before the CDR3 does, leaving the germline J gene to fill in the end. This sequence joins TRBV7-2 and TRBJ1-1, with 7 bases identical to TRBD1. The CDR3 spans 17 residues. V lost 0 bases and J lost 3; bases outside the gene matches: 10. Germline-derived CDR1 and CDR2 are SGHTA and FQGNSA. CDR3 sequence: CASSLALGGAGYTEAFF. The sequenced CDR3 bases are TGTGCCAGCAGCTTAGCGTTAGGGGGCGCAGGGTACACTGAA.